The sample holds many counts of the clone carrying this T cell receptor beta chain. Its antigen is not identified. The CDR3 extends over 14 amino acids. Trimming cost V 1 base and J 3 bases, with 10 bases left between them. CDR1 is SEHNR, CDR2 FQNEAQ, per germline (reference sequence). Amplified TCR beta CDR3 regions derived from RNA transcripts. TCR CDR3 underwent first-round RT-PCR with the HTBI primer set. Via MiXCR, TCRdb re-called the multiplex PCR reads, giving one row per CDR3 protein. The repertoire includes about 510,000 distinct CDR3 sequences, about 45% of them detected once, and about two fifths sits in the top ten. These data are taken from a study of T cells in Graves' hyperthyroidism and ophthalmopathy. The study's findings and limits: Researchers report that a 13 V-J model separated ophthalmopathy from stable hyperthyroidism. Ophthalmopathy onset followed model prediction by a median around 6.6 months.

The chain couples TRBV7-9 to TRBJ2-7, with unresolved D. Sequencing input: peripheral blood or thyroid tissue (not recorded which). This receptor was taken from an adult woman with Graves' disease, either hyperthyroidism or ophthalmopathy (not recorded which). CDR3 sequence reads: CASSLEVNNYEQYF. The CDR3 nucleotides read TGTGCCAGCAGCTTAGAGGTCAACAACTACGAGCAGTACTTC.